A selection of T cell receptor beta chains follows, all from one sample in a study of T cell repertoires in cytomegalovirus infection. TCRdb fed the reads into MiXCR, producing one record per CDR3 protein. The sample has about 490,000 distinct CDR3 sequences; around 27% are singletons. What was sequenced was PBMCs. Receptors were obtained from a human donor in good health (CMV status not recorded). Some clones in this sample may be carry-over from other donors' samples. CDR3s include the opening cysteine and the closing phenylalanine or tryptophan. D genes are given only for firm matches. A clone size is listed for some rows: how often the clone was seen (once, few, many), or a class if it is expanded.

clone_size j_call d_call v_call cdr3_aa cdr3_nt
- TRBJ2-2 - TRBV11-3 CASSSHRETGELFF TGTGCCAGCAGCTCCCACAGGGAGACCGGGGAGCTGTTTTTT
- TRBJ1-2 - TRBV6-6 CASSYRVNLDGYTF TGTGCCAGCAGTTACCGGGTAAACCTAGATGGCTACACCTTC
few TRBJ2-3 - TRBV6-2/TRBV6-3 CASTNSRDTQYF TGTGCCAGCACCAACTCCAGAGATACGCAGTATTTT
- TRBJ2-5 - TRBV7-2 CASSLDRGGRTQYF TGTGCCAGCAGCTTAGACAGGGGAGGAAGGACCCAGTACTTC
many TRBJ2-2 TRBD2 TRBV7-9 CASSLAAASGNTGELFF TGTGCCAGCAGCTTAGCCGCCGCTAGCGGGAACACCGGGGAGCTGTTTTTT
- TRBJ2-1 - TRBV6-5 CASSYADSYNEQFF TGTGCCAGCAGTTACGCGGATTCCTACAATGAGCAGTTCTTC
many TRBJ2-7 - TRBV7-6 CASSLESGPNYEQYF TGTGCCAGCAGCTTAGAGTCGGGACCGAACTACGAGCAGTACTTC
- TRBJ2-1 TRBD2 TRBV15 CATSRDGLAVYNEQFF TGTGCCACCAGCAGAGATGGCCTAGCGGTCTACAATGAGCAGTTCTTC
- TRBJ2-3 TRBD2 TRBV4-2 CASSEAGGGMDTQYF TGTGCCAGCAGCGAGGCGGGAGGGGGTATGGATACGCAGTATTTT
few TRBJ2-2 - TRBV7-2 CASSFRGHLNTGELFF TGTGCCAGCAGCTTTCGGGGACATCTGAACACCGGGGAGCTGTTTTTT
- TRBJ2-3 TRBD1 TRBV19 CASTSGQGADTQYF TGTGCCAGTACCTCCGGACAGGGGGCAGATACGCAGTATTTT
once TRBJ1-6 - TRBV25-1 CATQGHLRNSPLHF TGTGCCACCCAGGGGCATCTGAGGAATTCACCCCTCCACTTT
few TRBJ2-3 - TRBV7-2 CASSAPLVARHTDTQYF TGTGCCAGCAGCGCCCCCTTGGTTGCGAGACACACAGATACGCAGTATTTT
few TRBJ2-7 - TRBV6-2/TRBV6-3 CASSFSGATYEQYF TGTGCCAGCAGCTTTAGCGGAGCAACCTACGAGCAGTACTTC
few TRBJ1-1 TRBD1 TRBV7-6 CASSSYRGRGTEAFF TGTGCCAGCAGCTCTTACAGGGGGCGCGGCACTGAAGCTTTCTTT
- TRBJ1-5 TRBD1 TRBV6-5 CASRLTGGGQPQHF TGTGCCAGCAGGTTAACAGGGGGAGGGCAGCCCCAGCATTTT
- TRBJ1-2 - TRBV4-1 CASSQEPRGGIGGYTF TGCGCCAGCAGCCAAGAACCTAGGGGAGGGATTGGTGGCTACACCTTC
- TRBJ1-1 - TRBV18 CASSPSVGGTEAFF TGTGCCAGCTCACCAAGCGTAGGAGGGACTGAAGCTTTCTTT
many TRBJ2-1 TRBD2 TRBV7-2 CASSTTSGSSYNEQFF TGTGCCAGCAGCACCACTAGCGGGAGTTCCTACAATGAGCAGTTCTTC
few TRBJ2-3 - TRBV6-5 CASRGSGDTQYF TGTGCCAGCAGGGGGAGCGGCGATACGCAGTATTTT
few TRBJ2-2 TRBD2 TRBV6-1 CASTALRTSGRYDGELFF TGTGCCAGCACCGCCTTAAGGACTAGCGGGAGATATGACGGGGAGCTGTTTTTT
few TRBJ2-7 TRBD1 TRBV7-9 CASSLMGQGNEQYF TGTGCCAGCAGCTTAATGGGACAGGGGAACGAGCAGTACTTC
- TRBJ1-1 TRBD1 TRBV4-2 CASSQGRGITEAFF TGTGCCAGCAGCCAAGGCAGGGGGATTACTGAAGCTTTCTTT
few TRBJ2-3 TRBD2 TRBV7-3 CASSLGHLAETDTQYF TGTGCCAGCAGCTTAGGGCATCTAGCGGAGACAGATACGCAGTATTTT